The TCR beta chain under discussion was sequenced for a study of CD8 T cells in Susac syndrome. This clonotype has just one count. Germline values: CDR1 MGHDK, CDR2 SYGVNS. CDR3 length: 12 amino acids. The ends were cut back, 7 bases at V and 7 bases at J, with 13 bases in the middle. With random hexamers, 0.5 to 1 ug RNA was reverse transcribed. Multiplex immunoSEQ PCR targeted 54 Vbeta and 13 Jbeta TCR beta segments. MiXCR, run by TCRdb on the immunoSEQ multiplex PCR reads, gives a single entry per CDR3 protein. This sample has 180,000 or so distinct CDR3 sequences, with around 94% found just once. Blood CD8+ and CD4+ T cells underwent high-throughput TCR beta sequencing.

Sequenced input: CD4+ T cells from PBMCs. The source of this sequence is a human donor in good health. J is TRBJ1-2 and V is TRBV25-1, with D unresolved. The CDR3 nucleotides are TGTGCCAGCACGGGTTTTGGGGTTGGCTACACCTTC. The encoded protein is CASTGFGVGYTF.